The TCR beta chain under discussion was sequenced for a study of CD8 T cells in Susac syndrome. RNA amounts of about 0.5 to 1 ug underwent reverse transcription with random hexamers. The method of amplification for TCR beta CDR3 was immunoSEQ multiplex PCR, covering 54 Vbeta and 13 Jbeta. MiXCR was run by TCRdb on the immunoSEQ multiplex PCR reads, yielding one entry per CDR3 protein. The sample lists some 100,000 distinct CDR3 sequences, about 96% occurring once. The study sequenced TCR beta in blood CD8+ and CD4+ T cells. The individuals used as controls were healthy donors who had been matched for both age and sex. TEMRA cells were FACS-enriched, with CD8+ and CD4+ T cells isolated negatively. The germline gives CDR1 SQVTM, CDR2 ANQGSEA. The J segment lost 3 bases and the V segment lost 4 bases, leaving 4 bases of the junction unmatched. The CDR3 has 14 residues.

This clonotype originated in a human donor in good health. The chain joins TRBV29-1 to TRBJ2-3; 10 bases are a match to TRBD2. Sequencing was done on a sample of CD4+ T cells from PBMCs. The chain's CDR3 is CSVAGLAKTDTQYF. In nucleotides, the CDR3 is TGCAGCGTTGCGGGACTAGCGAAGACAGATACGCAGTATTTT.